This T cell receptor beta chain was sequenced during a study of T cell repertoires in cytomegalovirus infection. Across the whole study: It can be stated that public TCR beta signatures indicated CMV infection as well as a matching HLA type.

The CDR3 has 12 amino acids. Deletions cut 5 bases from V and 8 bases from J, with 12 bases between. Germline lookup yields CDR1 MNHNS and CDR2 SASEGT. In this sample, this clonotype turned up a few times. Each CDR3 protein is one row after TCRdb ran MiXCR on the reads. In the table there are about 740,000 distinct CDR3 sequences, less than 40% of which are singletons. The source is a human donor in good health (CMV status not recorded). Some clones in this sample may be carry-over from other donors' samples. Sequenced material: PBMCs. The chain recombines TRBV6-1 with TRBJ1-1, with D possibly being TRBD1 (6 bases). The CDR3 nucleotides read TGTGCCAGCAGTCCAGGGGCTAGGGAAGCTTTCTTT. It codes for CASSPGAREAFF.